This T cell receptor (beta chain) was retrieved from a study of T cell clonality in common variable immunodeficiency. Sequenced by immunoSEQ multiplex PCR; TCRdb stores in-frame clones only, minus some. This sample comprises some 45,000 clones, none seen once only. This clone showed up many times. The CDR3 extends 3 residues past the end of the read, so its final part is completed from the germline J gene. The germline CDR1 and CDR2 sequences are SQVTM and ANQGSEA. CDR3 length: 16 amino acids. V trimming: 0 bases; J trimming: 4 bases; junction bases outside the gene matches: 11. The rearrangement uses TRBV29-1 and TRBJ2-7, with 8 bases that match TRBD1. The clonotype was recovered from a person aged 18 to 75 in good health. Sequenced material: peripheral blood mononuclear cells. Partial CDR3 DNA: TGCAGCGTTGAAGATACTCTGCGGGACAGGCGTTACGAG. Amino acid sequence: CSVEDTLRDRRYE. The complete CDR3 protein is CSVEDTLRDRRYEQYF.